A single TCR beta chain is shown here with its context. The antigen is undetermined. This CDR3 has 16 amino acids. V was clipped by 2 bases and J by 5 bases; unmatched bases: 13. Germline-derived CDR1 and CDR2 are GTSNPN and SVGIG (reference sequence). The sample originates from a study of cytomegalovirus exposure and HLA in healthy donors. Study context: There were some 410 genotyped donors. Of these, roughly 80% fell in the genetic ancestry cluster associated with self-reported Caucasian donors. Study-wide results and limits: Cytomegalovirus association was assigned to over 150 TCR beta chains. Presence/absence analyses supposed approximately even sequencing depth among donors.

The PCR used 60 Vbeta and 13 Jbeta primers. Repertoires were generated with immunoSEQ multiplex PCR, while TCRdb's copy carries only in-frame clones and drops some. The sample has roughly 250,000 clones; approximately 84% are singletons. This TCR derives from a woman aged 40-49 years in good health and CMV-seropositive. The source material was PBMCs. This sequence joins TRBV30 and TRBJ2-5; TRBD2 matches 8 bases. As DNA, the CDR3 is TGTGCCTGGAGTTTACCTACGACTAGCGAATTCGAGACCCAGTACTTC. This translates into CAWSLPTTSEFETQYF.